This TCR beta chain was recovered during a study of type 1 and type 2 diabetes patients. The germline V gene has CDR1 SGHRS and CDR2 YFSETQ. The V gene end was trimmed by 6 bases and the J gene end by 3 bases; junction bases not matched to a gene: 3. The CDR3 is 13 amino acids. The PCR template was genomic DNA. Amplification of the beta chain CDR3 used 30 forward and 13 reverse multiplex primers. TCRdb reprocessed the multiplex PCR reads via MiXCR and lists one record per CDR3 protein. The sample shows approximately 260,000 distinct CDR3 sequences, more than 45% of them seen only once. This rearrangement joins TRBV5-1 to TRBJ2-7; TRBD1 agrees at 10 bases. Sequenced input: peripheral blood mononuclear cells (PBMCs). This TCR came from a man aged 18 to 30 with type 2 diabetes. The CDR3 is CASMRTGGYEQYF. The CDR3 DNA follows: TGCGCCAGCATGAGGACAGGGGGCTACGAGCAGTACTTC.